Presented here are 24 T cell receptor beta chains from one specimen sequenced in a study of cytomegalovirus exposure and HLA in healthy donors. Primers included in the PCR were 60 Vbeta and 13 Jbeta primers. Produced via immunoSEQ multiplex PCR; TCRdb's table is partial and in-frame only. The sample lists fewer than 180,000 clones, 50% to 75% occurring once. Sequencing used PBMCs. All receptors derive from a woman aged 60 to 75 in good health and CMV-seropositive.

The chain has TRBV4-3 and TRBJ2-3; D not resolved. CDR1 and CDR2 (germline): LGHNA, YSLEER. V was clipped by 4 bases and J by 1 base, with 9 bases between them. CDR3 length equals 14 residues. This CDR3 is CASSPNVGTDTQYF. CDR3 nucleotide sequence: TGCGCCAGCAGCCCAAACGTAGGCACAGATACGCAGTATTTT.

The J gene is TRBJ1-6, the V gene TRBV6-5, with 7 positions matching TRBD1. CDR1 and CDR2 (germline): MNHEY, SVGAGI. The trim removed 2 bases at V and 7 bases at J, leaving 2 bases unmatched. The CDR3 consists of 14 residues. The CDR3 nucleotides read TGTGCCAGCAGTTACAGGGGGCGGAATTCACCCCTCCACTTT. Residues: CASSYRGRNSPLHF.

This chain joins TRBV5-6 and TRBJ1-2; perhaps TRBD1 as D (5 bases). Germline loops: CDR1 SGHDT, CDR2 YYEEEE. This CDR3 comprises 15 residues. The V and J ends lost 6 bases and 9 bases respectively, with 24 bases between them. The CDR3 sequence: CASNPGGRWGVSYTF. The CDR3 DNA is TGTGCCAGCAACCCCGGCGGACGGTGGGGCGTCAGCTACACCTTC.

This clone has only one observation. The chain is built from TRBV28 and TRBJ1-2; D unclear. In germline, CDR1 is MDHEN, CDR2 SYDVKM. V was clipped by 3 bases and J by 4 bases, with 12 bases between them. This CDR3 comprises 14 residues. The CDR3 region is CASSFLDGGYGYTF. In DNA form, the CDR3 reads TGTGCCAGCAGTTTTTTGGATGGAGGCTATGGCTACACCTTC.

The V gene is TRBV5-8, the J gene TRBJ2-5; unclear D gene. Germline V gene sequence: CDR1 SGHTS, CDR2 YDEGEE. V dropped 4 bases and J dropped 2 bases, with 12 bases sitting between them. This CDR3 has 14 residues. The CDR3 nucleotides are TGTGCCAGCAGCCCGAGGTGGTGGCAAGAGACCCAGTACTTC. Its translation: CASSPRWWQETQYF.

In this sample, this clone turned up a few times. In DNA, the CDR3 is TGCGCCAGCAGCCAATCGGAGGGCTTCACAGATACGCAGTATTTT. It translates to CASSQSEGFTDTQYF. The chain is built from TRBV4-3 and TRBJ2-3; TRBD2 is a possible D gene (6 bases). The CDR3 loop spans 15 amino acids. Between the trimmed V and J ends, which lost 2 bases and 2 bases, there was a span of 11 bases. Germline V lookup: CDR1 LGHNA, CDR2 YSLEER.

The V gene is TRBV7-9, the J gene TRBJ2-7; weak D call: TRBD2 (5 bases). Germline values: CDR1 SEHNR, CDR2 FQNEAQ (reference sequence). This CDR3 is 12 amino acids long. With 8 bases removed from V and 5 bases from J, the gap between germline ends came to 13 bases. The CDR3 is CASSSGFDEQYF. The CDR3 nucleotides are TGTGCCAGCTCGTCGGGGTTCGACGAGCAGTACTTC.

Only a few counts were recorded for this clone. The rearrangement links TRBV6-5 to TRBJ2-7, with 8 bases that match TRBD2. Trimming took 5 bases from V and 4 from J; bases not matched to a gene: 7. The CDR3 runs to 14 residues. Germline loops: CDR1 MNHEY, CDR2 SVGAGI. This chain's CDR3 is CASSRLAPPYEQYF. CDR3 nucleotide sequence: TGTGCCAGCAGTAGACTAGCGCCCCCGTACGAGCAGTACTTC.

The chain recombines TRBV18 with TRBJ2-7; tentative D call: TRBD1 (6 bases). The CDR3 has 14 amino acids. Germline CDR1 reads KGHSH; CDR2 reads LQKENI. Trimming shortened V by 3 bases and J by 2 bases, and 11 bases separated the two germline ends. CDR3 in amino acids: CASSPRAGAYEQYF. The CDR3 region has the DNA TGTGCCAGCTCACCCCGGGCAGGGGCCTACGAGCAGTACTTC.

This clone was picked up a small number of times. CDR3 nucleotides: TGCGCCAGCAGCCAAGTGGACTGGGATTACACTGAAGCTTTCTTT. Its translation: CASSQVDWDYTEAFF. The chain uses TRBV4-1 and TRBJ1-1; D is ambiguous. The CDR3 loop spans 15 amino acids. Germline assignment: CDR1 MGHRA and CDR2 YSYEKL. The V end was cut by 1 base, the J end by 3 bases, with 12 bases between.

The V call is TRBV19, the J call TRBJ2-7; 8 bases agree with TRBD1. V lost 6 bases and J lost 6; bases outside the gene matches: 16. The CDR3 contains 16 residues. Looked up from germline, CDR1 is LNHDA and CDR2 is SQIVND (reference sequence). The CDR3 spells CASRTGGTQGAFEQYF. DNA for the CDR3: TGTGCCAGTAGGACCGGCGGGACTCAGGGGGCCTTCGAGCAGTACTTC.

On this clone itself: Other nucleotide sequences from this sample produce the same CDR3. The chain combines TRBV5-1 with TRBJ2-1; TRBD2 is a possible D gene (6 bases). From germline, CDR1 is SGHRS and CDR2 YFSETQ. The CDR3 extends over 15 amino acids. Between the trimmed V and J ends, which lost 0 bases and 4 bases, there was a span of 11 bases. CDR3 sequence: CASSLAAGSYNEQFF. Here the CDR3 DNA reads TGCGCCAGCAGCTTGGCCGCGGGGTCATACAATGAGCAGTTCTTC.

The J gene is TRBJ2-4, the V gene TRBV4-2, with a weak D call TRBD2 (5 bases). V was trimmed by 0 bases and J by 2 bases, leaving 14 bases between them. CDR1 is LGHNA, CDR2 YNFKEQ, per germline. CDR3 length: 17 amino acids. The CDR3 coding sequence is TGTGCCAGCAGCCAAGATTGGGCTAGCTCGACCAAAAACATTCAGTACTTC. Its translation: CASSQDWASSTKNIQYF.

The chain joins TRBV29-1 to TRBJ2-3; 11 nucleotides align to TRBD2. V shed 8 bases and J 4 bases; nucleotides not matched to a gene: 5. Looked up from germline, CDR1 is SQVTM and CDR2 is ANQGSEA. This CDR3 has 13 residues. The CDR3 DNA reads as TGCAGCTATATACTAGCGGGAGCAGATACGCAGTATTTT. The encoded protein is CSYILAGADTQYF.

CDR3 amino acids: CASSLVQGPTNYGYTF. The CDR3 nucleotides are TGTGCCAGCAGCTTGGTACAGGGGCCAACTAACTATGGCTACACCTTC. This chain links TRBV5-8 with TRBJ1-2, with 7 bases identical to TRBD1. The CDR3 consists of 16 residues. V trimming: 0 bases; J trimming: 0 bases; junction bases outside the gene matches: 5. Germline V gene data show CDR1 as SGHTS and CDR2 as YDEGEE.

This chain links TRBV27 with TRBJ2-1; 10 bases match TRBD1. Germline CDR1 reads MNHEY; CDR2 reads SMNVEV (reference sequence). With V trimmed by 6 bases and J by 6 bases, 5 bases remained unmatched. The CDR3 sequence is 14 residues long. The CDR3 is CASRPRTGGNEQFF. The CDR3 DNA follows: TGTGCCAGCAGACCCCGGACAGGGGGCAATGAGCAGTTCTTC.

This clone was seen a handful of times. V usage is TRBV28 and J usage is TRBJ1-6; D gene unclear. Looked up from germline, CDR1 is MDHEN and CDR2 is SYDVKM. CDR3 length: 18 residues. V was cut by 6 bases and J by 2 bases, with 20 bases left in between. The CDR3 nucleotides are TGTGCCAGCAGCCTAACCGCCGGGAGTGGGCCCTATAATTCACCCCTCCACTTT. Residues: CASSLTAGSGPYNSPLHF.

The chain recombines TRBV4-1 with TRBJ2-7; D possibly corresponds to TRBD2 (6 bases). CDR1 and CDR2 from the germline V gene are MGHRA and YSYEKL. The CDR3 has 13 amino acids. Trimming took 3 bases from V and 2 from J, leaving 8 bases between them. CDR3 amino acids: CASSHRLAYEQYF. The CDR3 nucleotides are TGCGCCAGCAGCCACCGACTAGCCTACGAGCAGTACTTC.

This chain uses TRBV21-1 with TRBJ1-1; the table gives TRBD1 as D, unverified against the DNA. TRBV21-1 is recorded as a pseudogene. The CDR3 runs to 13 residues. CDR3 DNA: TGTGCCAGCGGAGGACAGGAGATCGCTGAAGCTTTCTTT. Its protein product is CASGGQEIAEAFF.

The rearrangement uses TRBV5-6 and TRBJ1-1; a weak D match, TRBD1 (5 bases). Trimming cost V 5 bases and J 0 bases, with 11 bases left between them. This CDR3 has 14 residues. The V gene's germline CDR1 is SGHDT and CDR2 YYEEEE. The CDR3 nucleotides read TGTGCCAGCAGTCGGGGGGGGATGAACACTGAAGCTTTCTTT. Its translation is CASSRGGMNTEAFF.

CDR3 sequence (DNA): TGCGCCAGCAGCTTGACGGTAAGCACTGAAGCTTTCTTT. Translating it yields CASSLTVSTEAFF. The chain couples TRBV5-1 to TRBJ1-1; D is unresolved. The CDR3 sequence is 13 residues long. The germline V gene encodes CDR1 SGHRS and CDR2 YFSETQ. V was clipped by 1 base and J by 4 bases, with 8 bases between them.

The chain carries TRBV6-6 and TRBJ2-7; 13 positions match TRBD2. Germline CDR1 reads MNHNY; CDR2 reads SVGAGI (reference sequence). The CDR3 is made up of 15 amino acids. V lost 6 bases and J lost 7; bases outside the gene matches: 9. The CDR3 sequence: CASSRGLAGRGEQYF. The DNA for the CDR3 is TGTGCCAGCAGCCGGGGACTAGCGGGACGAGGGGAGCAGTACTTC.

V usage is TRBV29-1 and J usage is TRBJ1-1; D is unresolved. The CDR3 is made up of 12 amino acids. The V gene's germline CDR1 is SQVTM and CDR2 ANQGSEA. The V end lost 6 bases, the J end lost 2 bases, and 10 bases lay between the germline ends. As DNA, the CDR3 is TGCAGCGTCGCGTCAGGTAACACTGAAGCTTTCTTT. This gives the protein CSVASGNTEAFF.

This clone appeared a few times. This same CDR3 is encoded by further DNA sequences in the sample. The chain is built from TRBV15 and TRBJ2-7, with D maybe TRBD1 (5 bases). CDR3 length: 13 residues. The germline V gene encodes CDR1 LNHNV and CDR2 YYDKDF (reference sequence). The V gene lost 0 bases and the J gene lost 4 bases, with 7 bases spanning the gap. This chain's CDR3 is CATSRDRGYEQYF. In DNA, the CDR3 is TGTGCCACCAGCAGAGATAGGGGATACGAGCAGTACTTC. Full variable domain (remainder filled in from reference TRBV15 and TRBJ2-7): DAMVIQNPRYQVTQFGKPVTLSCSQTLNHNVMYWYQQKSSQAPKLLFHYYDKDFNNEADTPDNFQSRRPNTSFCFLDIRSPGLGDTAMYLCATSRDRGYEQYFGPGTRLTVT.